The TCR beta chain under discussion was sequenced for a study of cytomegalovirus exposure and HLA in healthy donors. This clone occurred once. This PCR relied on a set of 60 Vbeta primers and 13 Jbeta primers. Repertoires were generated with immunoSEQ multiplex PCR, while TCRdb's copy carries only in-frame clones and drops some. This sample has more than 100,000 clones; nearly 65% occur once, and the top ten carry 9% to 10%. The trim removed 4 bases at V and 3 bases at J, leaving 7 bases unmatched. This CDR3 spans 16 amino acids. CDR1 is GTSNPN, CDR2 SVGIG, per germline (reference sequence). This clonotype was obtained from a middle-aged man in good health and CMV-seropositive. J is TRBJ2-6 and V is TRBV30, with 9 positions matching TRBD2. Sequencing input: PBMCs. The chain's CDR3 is CAWMGGRAFGANVLTF. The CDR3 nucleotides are TGTGCCTGGATGGGCGGGAGGGCTTTTGGGGCCAACGTCCTGACTTTC.